This passage covers 19 T cell receptor beta chains from one sample sequenced in a study of blood T cell repertoires in COVID-19. The repertoire was sequenced with immunoSEQ multiplex PCR; TCRdb's copy has only in-frame clones and lacks some. The table records roughly 140,000 clones, roughly 82% of them present only once. Sequenced: peripheral blood. All receptors derive from a woman in her forties or fifties with acute or convalescent COVID-19.

The rearrangement joins TRBV19 to TRBJ1-4; 10 nucleotides line up with TRBD1. The CDR3 loop spans 16 amino acids. Trimming took 5 bases from V and 4 from J; bases not matched to a gene: 7. Germline CDR1 LNHDA, CDR2 SQIVND (reference sequence). The CDR3 nucleotides are TGTGCCAGTAGTGGGGGACAGGGGAGCAGTAATGAAAAACTGTTTTTT. Its translation is CASSGGQGSSNEKLFF.

The J gene is TRBJ1-5, the V gene TRBV3-1 (or the pseudogene TRBV3-2); perhaps TRBD1 as D (6 bases). V lost 1 base and J 2 bases, leaving 15 bases between the germline ends. The CDR3 spans 17 residues. Germline assignment: CDR1 LGHDT and CDR2 YNNKEL (reference sequence). This chain's CDR3 is CASSQVYGGARNQPQHF. The CDR3 bases are TGTGCCAGCAGCCAAGTCTATGGGGGGGCTCGCAATCAGCCCCAGCATTTT.

The chain links TRBV29-1 to TRBJ2-1; 14 nucleotides line up with TRBD2. This CDR3 has 18 residues. The J segment lost 0 bases and the V segment lost 5 bases, leaving 9 bases of the junction unmatched. Germline-derived CDR1 and CDR2 are SQVTM and ANQGSEA. CDR3 sequence reads: CSVPRTSGRPSSYNEQFF. The CDR3 region has the DNA TGCAGCGTTCCAAGGACTAGCGGGAGGCCGAGCTCCTACAATGAGCAGTTCTTC.

This sequence joins TRBV5-1 and TRBJ1-3, with TRBD1 as a possible D gene (5 bases). The ends were cut back, 4 bases at V and 0 bases at J, with 14 bases in the middle. The CDR3 has 16 residues. Per the germline V gene, CDR1 is SGHRS and CDR2 is YFSETQ. The CDR3 sequence: CASSPSGGISGNTIYF. In DNA form, the CDR3 reads TGCGCCAGCAGCCCTAGCGGGGGAATCTCTGGAAACACCATATATTTT.

This rearrangement joins TRBV7-8 to TRBJ2-3; D possibly corresponds to TRBD2 (6 bases). The CDR3 totals 16 residues. Germline V gene data show CDR1 as SGHVS and CDR2 as FQNEAQ. Trimming shortened V by 1 base and J by 0 bases, and 11 bases separated the two germline ends. The CDR3 region is CASSLVGGASTDTQYF. CDR3 coding DNA: TGTGCCAGCAGCTTAGTGGGCGGGGCGAGCACAGATACGCAGTATTTT.

This chain links TRBV3-1 (or the pseudogene TRBV3-2) with TRBJ2-5, with 9 bases matching TRBD2. V trimming: 3 bases; J trimming: 5 bases; junction bases outside the gene matches: 7. In germline, CDR1 is LGHDT, CDR2 YNNKEL (reference sequence). The CDR3 spans 15 residues. CDR3 DNA: TGTGCCAGCAGCCATAGCGGGAGTCGACGGGAGACCCAGTACTTC. It specifies CASSHSGSRRETQYF.

V and J are TRBV12-3 or TRBV12-4 and TRBJ1-3; D is unresolved. Trimming removed 5 bases at V and 3 bases at J, with 8 bases between. This CDR3 is built from 13 residues. CDR3 residues: CASSPSVGNTIYF. For the CDR3, the DNA is TGTGCCAGCAGTCCTTCTGTTGGAAACACCATATATTTT.

The J gene is TRBJ1-4, the V gene TRBV9; TRBD1 is a possible D gene (5 bases). V was cut by 3 bases and J by 7 bases, with 16 bases left in between. This CDR3 has 15 residues. The germline V gene encodes CDR1 SGDLS and CDR2 YYNGEE. The CDR3 DNA is TGTGCCAGCAGCGGCCTTCTGGGGAGGGGTGAAAAACTGTTTTTT. It yields the protein CASSGLLGRGEKLFF. The whole variable domain, filled in from reference TRBV9 and TRBJ1-4, reads DSGVTQTPKHLITATGQRVTLRCSPRSGDLSVYWYQQSLDQGLQFLIQYYNGEERAKGNILERFSAQQFPDLHSELNLSSLELGDSALYFCASSGLLGRGEKLFFGSGTQLSVL.

This clone was observed a few times. The chain uses TRBV10-2 and TRBJ1-2; perhaps TRBD1 as D (6 bases). V was shortened by 6 bases and J by 2 bases, with 16 bases between the two germline ends. The CDR3 is made up of 15 amino acids. Germline values: CDR1 WSHSY, CDR2 SAAADI. CDR3 sequence (DNA): TGCGCCAGCAGAATATCCAGGGGATTGAACTATGGCTACACCTTC. It codes for CASRISRGLNYGYTF.

In nucleotides, the CDR3 is TGTGCCAGCAGCCGGACAGGGTTGGGTGAAAAACTGTTTTTT. Its translation: CASSRTGLGEKLFF. The chain joins TRBV6-5 to TRBJ1-4; TRBD1 agrees at 8 bases. CDR1 and CDR2 (germline): MNHEY, SVGAGI. The CDR3 is made up of 14 amino acids. V shed 6 bases, J shed 7 bases, and the junction held 7 bases outside the gene matches.

The rearrangement uses TRBV5-4 and TRBJ1-1; 7 bases line up with TRBD1. Germline CDR1 is SGHNT and CDR2 is YYREEE (reference sequence). This CDR3 is 15 amino acids long. With 3 bases clipped from V and 1 base from J, the junction kept 6 bases outside the gene matches. The CDR3 coding sequence is TGTGCCAGCAGCTGGGGACAGAGCAAGAACACTGAAGCTTTCTTT. Amino acid sequence: CASSWGQSKNTEAFF.

This clone was detected only a few times. CDR3 protein: CASRRGVEQYF. CDR3 DNA sequence: TGTGCCAGCAGACGGGGGGTCGAGCAGTACTTC. The chain links TRBV12-3 or TRBV12-4 to TRBJ2-7; TRBD2 agrees at 7 bases. The ends lost 6 bases at V and 6 bases at J; junction bases unmatched: 2. The CDR3 runs 11 residues.

The chain uses TRBV7-2 and TRBJ2-7; 7 nucleotides agree with TRBD1. The CDR3 is 14 residues long. Germline-derived CDR1 and CDR2 are SGHTA and FQGNSA. V lost 3 bases to trimming and J lost 0 bases; unmatched junction nucleotides: 2. CDR3 sequence: CASSLDRSSYEQYF. DNA for the CDR3: TGTGCCAGCAGCTTGGACAGGAGCTCCTACGAGCAGTACTTC.

The V gene is TRBV7-2, the J gene TRBJ2-5, with a weak D call TRBD2 (6 bases). The V end was cut by 1 base, the J end by 2 bases, with 17 bases between. The CDR3 is 17 amino acids. Germline V lookup: CDR1 SGHTA, CDR2 FQGNSA. The chain's CDR3 is CASSLVGGIRGQETQYF. The CDR3, as DNA: TGTGCCAGCAGCTTAGTTGGGGGGATCCGAGGGCAAGAGACCCAGTACTTC.

The CDR3 spells CASSLISGSSYNEQFF. CDR3 bases: TGTGCCAGCAGCTTAATTAGCGGGAGTTCATACAATGAGCAGTTCTTC. The chain links TRBV7-3 to TRBJ2-1, with 9 bases identical to TRBD2. Trimming removed 1 base from V and 4 bases from J; junction bases left unmatched: 5. There are 16 residues in the CDR3. Germline CDR1 reads SGHTA; CDR2 reads FQGTGA.

The rearrangement uses TRBV9 and TRBJ1-2; tentative D call: TRBD1 (6 bases). The germline CDR1 and CDR2 sequences are SGDLS and YYNGEE. V lost 1 base and J 7 bases, leaving 8 bases between the germline ends. The CDR3 has 12 residues. CDR3 sequence (DNA): TGTGCCAGCAGCGTATCAGGGGTTGGCTACACCTTC. As protein: CASSVSGVGYTF. Full variable domain (remainder filled in from reference TRBV9 and TRBJ1-2): DSGVTQTPKHLITATGQRVTLRCSPRSGDLSVYWYQQSLDQGLQFLIQYYNGEERAKGNILERFSAQQFPDLHSELNLSSLELGDSALYFCASSVSGVGYTFGSGTRLTVV.

V usage is TRBV6-2 or TRBV6-3 and J usage is TRBJ2-5; TRBD2 agrees at 10 bases. J lost 1 base, V lost 3 bases, and 14 bases had no gene match. Germline CDR1 is MNHEY and CDR2 is SVGEGT. This CDR3 has 19 amino acids. CDR3 bases: TGTGCCAGCAGTTATAACGGGGGCAGGGGGACTAGCGCCCAAGAGACCCAGTACTTC. Its translation is CASSYNGGRGTSAQETQYF.

The rearrangement uses TRBV7-9 and TRBJ1-1; 9 bases align to TRBD1. Germline V gene sequence: CDR1 SEHNR, CDR2 FQNEAQ (reference sequence). The V gene end was trimmed by 5 bases and the J gene end by 6 bases; junction bases not matched to a gene: 13. CDR3 length equals 16 residues. This CDR3 is CASSAGTGTAAAEAFF. CDR3 bases: TGTGCCAGCAGCGCCGGGACAGGGACAGCTGCTGCTGAAGCTTTCTTT.

V is TRBV6-1 and J is TRBJ2-1; tentatively, D is TRBD1 (6 bases). This CDR3 has 14 residues. The V gene's germline CDR1 is MNHNS and CDR2 SASEGT. The V end lost 3 bases, the J end lost 9 bases, and 15 bases lay between the germline ends. As DNA, the CDR3 is TGTGCCAGCAGTGACCCCAGGGGCCGGAGTGAGCAGTTCTTC. Translation gives CASSDPRGRSEQFF.